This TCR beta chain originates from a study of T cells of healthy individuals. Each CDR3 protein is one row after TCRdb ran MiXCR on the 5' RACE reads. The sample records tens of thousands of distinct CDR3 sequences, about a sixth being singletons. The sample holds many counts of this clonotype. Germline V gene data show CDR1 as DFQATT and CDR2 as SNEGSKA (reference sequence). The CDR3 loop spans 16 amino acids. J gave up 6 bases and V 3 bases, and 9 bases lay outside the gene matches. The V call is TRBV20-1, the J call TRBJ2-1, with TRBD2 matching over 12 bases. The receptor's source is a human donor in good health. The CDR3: CSASWLRTSGTNEQFF. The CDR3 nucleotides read TGCAGTGCTAGTTGGCTAAGGACTAGCGGGACCAATGAGCAGTTCTTC.